A selection of T cell receptor beta chains follows, all from one sample in a study of human T cells and chemical hapten exposure. TCRdb redid the calling of the RACE reads with MiXCR, one entry per CDR3 protein. The sample lists tens of thousands of distinct CDR3 sequences, less than 11% occurring once. The sequences come from whole blood, collected in connection with sensitization to the hapten diphenylcyclopropenone (DPC). These TCRs come from a woman between 50 and 59 years old with alopecia areata. Some clones in this sample may be carry-over from other donors' samples. CDR3s include the opening cysteine and the closing phenylalanine or tryptophan. Fields, in order: CDR3 protein, V gene, D gene, CDR3 length, J gene. The D gene is left open where the match is weak.

CDR3: CASSKTGSTTDTQYF
V: TRBV7-9
D: .
length: 15
J: TRBJ2-3

CDR3: CAWGLAGYNEQFF
V: TRBV30
D: TRBD2
length: 13
J: TRBJ2-1

CDR3: CAIMRGLNQPQHF
V: TRBV10-3
D: .
length: 13
J: TRBJ1-5

CDR3: CASSVGSLIGANVLTF
V: TRBV19
D: .
length: 16
J: TRBJ2-6

CDR3: CASSGRAGLQIYEQYF
V: TRBV5-1
D: TRBD2
length: 16
J: TRBJ2-7

CDR3: CASRIDVRYGYTF
V: TRBV6-5
D: .
length: 13
J: TRBJ1-2

CDR3: CASSSVEYGNQPQHF
V: TRBV12-3/TRBV12-4
D: .
length: 15
J: TRBJ1-5

CDR3: CASSVGIAGATQYF
V: TRBV9
D: .
length: 14
J: TRBJ2-3

CDR3: CASRSGGHGYTF
V: TRBV6-5
D: TRBD1
length: 12
J: TRBJ1-2

CDR3: CASSQFYIASGSRNEQFF
V: TRBV3-2
D: .
length: 18
J: TRBJ2-1

CDR3: CASSYSTSVTGELFF
V: TRBV6-5
D: TRBD2
length: 15
J: TRBJ2-2

CDR3: CSVPLDGEQYF
V: TRBV29-1
D: .
length: 11
J: TRBJ2-7

CDR3: CASQGETEAFF
V: TRBV6-2/TRBV6-3
D: .
length: 11
J: TRBJ1-1

CDR3: CASSLPQGTGAQFF
V: TRBV12-3/TRBV12-4
D: .
length: 14
J: TRBJ2-1

CDR3: CAISTGTGADTQYF
V: TRBV10-3
D: .
length: 14
J: TRBJ2-3

CDR3: CASRDDGNSPLHF
V: TRBV2
D: .
length: 13
J: TRBJ1-6

CDR3: CASSPPTRNTEAFF
V: TRBV7-8
D: .
length: 14
J: TRBJ1-1

CDR3: CASNNPPGNQVAEAFF
V: TRBV6-6
D: .
length: 16
J: TRBJ1-1

CDR3: CASSQGSGSFYEQYF
V: TRBV3-1
D: TRBD2
length: 15
J: TRBJ2-7

CDR3: CASSTGGPNGYTF
V: TRBV5-1
D: TRBD1
length: 13
J: TRBJ1-2

CDR3: CASSPPPGQGAREQYF
V: TRBV18
D: TRBD1
length: 16
J: TRBJ2-7

CDR3: CASTRRLPADEQYF
V: TRBV6-2/TRBV6-3
D: .
length: 14
J: TRBJ2-7

CDR3: CASSPITETQYF
V: TRBV7-9
D: .
length: 12
J: TRBJ2-5

CDR3: CSARRVSGGGEQFF
V: TRBV20-1
D: .
length: 14
J: TRBJ2-1

CDR3: CASSSGRAISYNEQFF
V: TRBV30
D: TRBD2
length: 16
J: TRBJ2-1

CDR3: CASSQATGGVLRGYTF
V: TRBV3-1
D: TRBD1
length: 16
J: TRBJ1-2

CDR3: CASSFGRDWNNEQFF
V: TRBV5-1
D: .
length: 15
J: TRBJ2-1

CDR3: CASSYSGQVGGTEAFF
V: TRBV6-5
D: TRBD1
length: 16
J: TRBJ1-1

CDR3: CASSLWAGRLGTEAFF
V: TRBV12-3/TRBV12-4
D: .
length: 16
J: TRBJ1-1

CDR3: CASSQEPGTGVDTQYF
V: TRBV4-3
D: TRBD1
length: 16
J: TRBJ2-3

CDR3: CASSLVPETEQYF
V: TRBV7-2
D: .
length: 13
J: TRBJ2-7

CDR3: CASSYPDTGDHGYTF
V: TRBV6-6
D: .
length: 15
J: TRBJ1-2

CDR3: CASSLWAGGTDTQYF
V: TRBV28
D: .
length: 15
J: TRBJ2-3

CDR3: CASSPIQGGLAKNIQYF
V: TRBV18
D: TRBD1
length: 17
J: TRBJ2-4

CDR3: CASSPERDRGAGYEQYF
V: TRBV7-8
D: TRBD1
length: 17
J: TRBJ2-7

CDR3: CASSLRRGLKNIQYF
V: TRBV7-8
D: .
length: 15
J: TRBJ2-4

CDR3: CSANQRGPQETQYF
V: TRBV20-1
D: TRBD2
length: 14
J: TRBJ2-5

CDR3: CASSKGGTIHEAFF
V: TRBV21-1
D: .
length: 14
J: TRBJ1-1

CDR3: CASSRLAGVRTDTQYF
V: TRBV4-3
D: TRBD2
length: 16
J: TRBJ2-3

CDR3: CASSLGQGESQPQHF
V: TRBV9
D: TRBD1
length: 15
J: TRBJ1-5

CDR3: CSVGHSYGYTF
V: TRBV29-1
D: .
length: 11
J: TRBJ1-2

CDR3: CASSLVGQGADTEAFF
V: TRBV5-1
D: TRBD1
length: 16
J: TRBJ1-1

CDR3: CAWSPGGNEQFF
V: TRBV30
D: TRBD1
length: 12
J: TRBJ2-1

CDR3: CASMIPLATGTSGRSSYEQYF
V: TRBV23-1
D: TRBD2
length: 21
J: TRBJ2-7

CDR3: CASSPTGGNYGYTF
V: TRBV6-5
D: TRBD1
length: 14
J: TRBJ1-2

CDR3: CASSYRQGPLETQYF
V: TRBV6-5
D: TRBD1
length: 15
J: TRBJ2-5

CDR3: CASRPGEAKNIQYF
V: TRBV2
D: .
length: 14
J: TRBJ2-4

CDR3: CASSRTHFSGNTIYF
V: TRBV6-5
D: .
length: 15
J: TRBJ1-3

CDR3: CASSVAIQLAGATGELFF
V: TRBV9
D: TRBD2
length: 18
J: TRBJ2-2

CDR3: CASSFGQGLSYEQYF
V: TRBV2
D: TRBD1
length: 15
J: TRBJ2-7

CDR3: CASSRSGGNIQYF
V: TRBV7-9
D: TRBD2
length: 13
J: TRBJ2-4

CDR3: CSVTLVRSSGETQYF
V: TRBV20-1
D: .
length: 15
J: TRBJ2-5